This passage covers 17 T cell receptor beta chains from one sample sequenced in a study of blood T cell repertoires in COVID-19. Produced via immunoSEQ multiplex PCR; TCRdb's table is partial and in-frame only. Of 450,000 to 500,000 clones in the sample, approximately 85% were seen once. Material: peripheral blood. These receptor sequences come from a human donor in a cohort sampled during active COVID-19.

This clone was seen a few times. This rearrangement joins TRBV5-1 to TRBJ2-1, with TRBD2 matching 10 bases. Germline trimming cut 5 bases from V and 2 bases from J; bases unmatched to any gene: 4. The CDR3 is 15 residues long. CDR1 and CDR2 (germline): SGHRS, YFSETQ. The CDR3 spells CASSKTSGTYNEQFF. CDR3 sequence (DNA): TGCGCCAGCAGTAAAACTAGCGGGACCTACAATGAGCAGTTCTTC.

The J gene is TRBJ2-2, the V gene TRBV7-2, with TRBD1 matching 8 bases. Trimming cost V 4 bases and J 1 base; bases outside gene matches: 2. CDR1 is SGHTA and CDR2 is FQGNSA in the germline V gene. This CDR3 has 15 amino acids. The CDR3 reads CASSSQGVNTGELFF. The CDR3 nucleotides read TGTGCCAGCAGCTCACAGGGGGTGAACACCGGGGAGCTGTTTTTT.

The V call is TRBV27, the J call TRBJ1-2; possibly TRBD1 for D (6 bases). CDR3 length equals 12 residues. Between the trimmed V and J ends, which lost 5 bases and 5 bases, there was a span of 9 bases. Germline V gene sequence: CDR1 MNHEY, CDR2 SMNVEV (reference sequence). The CDR3 protein is CASSVDRYGYTF. The CDR3 DNA reads TGTGCCAGCAGTGTAGACAGGTATGGCTACACCTTC.

This chain uses TRBV3-1 (or the pseudogene TRBV3-2) with TRBJ2-7, with D unresolved. The CDR3 consists of 10 residues. V dropped 8 bases and J dropped 4 bases, with 6 bases sitting between them. Germline CDR1 and CDR2: LGHDT and YNNKEL (reference sequence). This chain's CDR3 is CASGVYEQYF. As DNA, the CDR3 is TGTGCCAGCGGAGTATACGAGCAGTACTTC.

This clone was seen just once. In DNA form, the CDR3 reads TGTGCCAGCAGCTCCCAAAGCGGGAGGCCCTACAATGAGCAGTTCTTC. This sequence encodes CASSSQSGRPYNEQFF. The V and J genes are TRBV5-4 and TRBJ2-1, with 9 nucleotides matching TRBD2. This CDR3 spans 16 amino acids. CDR1 and CDR2 (germline): SGHNT, YYREEE (reference sequence). V dropped 3 bases and J dropped 2; count of bases not matched to a gene: 6.

The rearrangement joins TRBV30 to TRBJ1-1; a possible D gene is TRBD1 (5 bases). V lost 1 base and J lost 7, with 13 bases in between. This CDR3 spans 13 amino acids. CDR1 and CDR2 (germline): GTSNPN, SVGIG (reference sequence). For the CDR3, the DNA is TGTGCCTGGAGTGGTGGGGTCCAGGGTGAAGCTTTCTTT. This codes for CAWSGGVQGEAFF. The whole variable domain, remainder taken from reference TRBV30 and TRBJ1-1, is SQTIHQWPATLVQPVGSPLSLECTVEGTSNPNLYWYRQAAGRGLQLLFYSVGIGQISSEVPQNLSASRPQDRQFILSSKKLLLSDSGFYLCAWSGGVQGEAFFGQGTRLTVV.

This clone was recorded a few times. V is TRBV2 and J is TRBJ2-7, with TRBD1 matching 8 bases. Trimming at V came to 6 bases and at J to 5 bases, leaving 12 bases not matched to a gene. Germline V gene sequence: CDR1 SNHLY, CDR2 FYNNEI. This CDR3 is 15 amino acids long. CDR3 nucleotides: TGTGCCAGCAGCGTCGTTAGGACAGGGAGAAACGAGCAGTACTTC. Translated: CASSVVRTGRNEQYF.

The chain employs TRBV19 and TRBJ2-1; 9 bases are a match to TRBD2. This CDR3 has 16 amino acids. CDR1 LNHDA and CDR2 SQIVND come from the germline V gene (reference sequence). V was clipped by 3 bases and J by 7 bases; unmatched bases: 10. The CDR3 nucleotides are TGTGCCAGTAGTATCGGGATAGCGGGAGATCAGAATGAGCAGTTCTTC. This codes for CASSIGIAGDQNEQFF.

V usage is TRBV11-2 and J usage is TRBJ2-3, with 7 bases lining up with TRBD2. This CDR3 contains 19 residues. Looked up from germline, CDR1 is SGHAT and CDR2 is FQNNGV. The trim removed 1 base at V and 2 bases at J, leaving 15 bases unmatched. CDR3 bases: TGTGCCAGCAGCTTAGTGTGGGGGAGGGTGACTGCGACCACAGATACGCAGTATTTT. It is translated as CASSLVWGRVTATTDTQYF.

Remarks on this clone: Other DNA sequences in this specimen translate into the identical CDR3. The chain links TRBV3-1 (or the pseudogene TRBV3-2) to TRBJ2-7, with TRBD2 matching over 12 bases. The CDR3 runs to 15 residues. The V and J ends lost 4 bases and 4 bases, in that order; junction bases with no gene match: 5. Germline CDR1 is LGHDT and CDR2 is YNNKEL (reference sequence). The CDR3 reads CASSLGLAGTYEQYF. The CDR3 coding sequence is TGTGCCAGCAGCCTCGGACTAGCGGGGACATACGAGCAGTACTTC.

CDR3 DNA: TGTGCCAGCTCCGCGGAGGGACAGGGGATACAAAACATTCAGTACTTC. It yields the protein CASSAEGQGIQNIQYF. This sequence joins TRBV9 and TRBJ2-4; TRBD1 aligns across 10 bases. The germline CDR1 and CDR2 sequences are SGDLS and YYNGEE. This CDR3 is built from 16 residues. The J segment lost 5 bases and the V segment lost 7 bases, leaving 12 bases of the junction unmatched.

This clone was observed a single time. The CDR3 protein is CASSLAWEVTYEQYF. For the CDR3, the DNA is TGTGCCAGCAGCTTAGCGTGGGAGGTCACCTACGAGCAGTACTTC. The chain is built from TRBV7-2 and TRBJ2-7, with a weak D call TRBD2 (6 bases). V lost 0 bases and J 2 bases, leaving 11 bases between the germline ends. The CDR3 length is 15 residues. The V gene's germline CDR1 is SGHTA and CDR2 FQGNSA.

This chain joins TRBV12-3 or TRBV12-4 and TRBJ2-5; 9 nucleotides line up with TRBD1. This CDR3 has 13 residues. The J segment lost 5 bases and the V segment lost 6 bases, leaving 4 bases of the junction unmatched. Written as DNA, the CDR3 is TGTGCCAGCAGCCGGGACAGGGACGAGACCCAGTACTTC. Protein: CASSRDRDETQYF.

The CDR3 DNA sequence: TGCGCCAGCAGCCAAGATGTCGGTTACGAGCAGTACTTC. It translates to CASSQDVGYEQYF. The rearrangement joins TRBV4-1 to TRBJ2-7; D is undetermined. Per germline, CDR1 MGHRA and CDR2 YSYEKL. The CDR3 runs 13 residues. Trimming removed 0 bases at V and 4 bases at J, with 7 bases between.

The V and J genes are TRBV19 and TRBJ2-1; possible D gene TRBD2, 5 bases. The V gene's germline CDR1 is LNHDA and CDR2 SQIVND (reference sequence). The V gene lost 7 bases and the J gene lost 5 bases, with 12 bases spanning the gap. The CDR3 totals 13 residues. The CDR3 reads CASKSSGNNEQFF. Here the CDR3 DNA reads TGTGCCAGTAAGTCGTCGGGAAACAATGAGCAGTTCTTC.

The chain links TRBV5-4 to TRBJ2-7; 8 bases fit TRBD1. CDR3 length equals 14 residues. V lost 4 bases, J lost 2 bases, and 5 bases stayed unmatched. In germline, CDR1 is SGHNT, CDR2 YYREEE (reference sequence). CDR3 coding DNA: TGTGCCAGCAGCGGGGGACAGGCACCCTACGAGCAGTACTTC. It yields the protein CASSGGQAPYEQYF.

The chain carries TRBV30 and TRBJ2-5; D unresolved. This CDR3 spans 11 amino acids. The germline V and J ends were trimmed by 2 bases and 4 bases, with 5 bases remaining between them. Germline CDR1 reads GTSNPN; CDR2 reads SVGIG (reference sequence). The CDR3 region is CAWSSGETQYF. DNA of the CDR3: TGTGCCTGGAGTTCCGGAGAGACCCAGTACTTC. Together with reference TRBV30 and TRBJ2-5, the CDR3 gives the full variable domain: SQTIHQWPATLVQPVGSPLSLECTVEGTSNPNLYWYRQAAGRGLQLLFYSVGIGQISSEVPQNLSASRPQDRQFILSSKKLLLSDSGFYLCAWSSGETQYFGPGTRLLVL.